A single sample gave rise to the 24 T cell receptor beta chains below, sequenced in a study of T cell responses to AZD1222 COVID-19 vaccine. The assay was immunoSEQ multiplex PCR, and TCRdb's table has in-frame clones only and misses some. The table has around 140,000 clones, 93% seen once; the top ten hold under 6.5%. This sample comprised peripheral blood, obtained on day 0 of AZD1222 vaccination. These receptors originate from an adult in good health.

The chain links TRBV6-6 to TRBJ2-1; TRBD2 matches 11 bases. V lost 5 bases, J lost 12 bases, and 18 bases stayed unmatched. CDR1 and CDR2 from the germline V gene are MNHNY and SVGAGI (reference sequence). The length of the CDR3 is 17 residues. The CDR3 DNA is TGTGCCAGCAGTCCGTACCCCGGGACTAGCGGTACCTGGGGGCAGTTCTTC. Protein: CASSPYPGTSGTWGQFF.

V gene TRBV7-9 combines with J gene TRBJ2-2, with D possibly TRBD1 on 6 matching bases. Germline-derived CDR1 and CDR2 are SEHNR and FQNEAQ (reference sequence). V was trimmed by 5 bases and J by 0 bases, leaving 16 bases between them. The CDR3 extends over 17 amino acids. The CDR3 DNA sequence: TGTGCCAGCAGCCCCCGAGGCGGACAGACGAACACCGGGGAGCTGTTTTTT. It encodes CASSPRGGQTNTGELFF. Using reference TRBV7-9 and TRBJ2-2 for the parts outside the CDR3, the full variable domain is DTGVSQNPRHKITKRGQNVTFRCDPISEHNRLYWYRQTLGQGPEFLTYFQNEAQLEKSRLLSDRFSAERPKGSFSTLEIQRTEQGDSAMYLCASSPRGGQTNTGELFFGEGSRLTVL.

DNA for the CDR3: TGCGCCAGCAGCACGCCGGGACAGGGGGCAGATACGCAGTATTTT. Translating it yields CASSTPGQGADTQYF. This chain links TRBV5-1 with TRBJ2-3; 11 nucleotides agree with TRBD1. The germline gives CDR1 SGHRS, CDR2 YFSETQ. Germline trimming cut 4 bases from V and 4 bases from J; bases unmatched to any gene: 5. There are 15 residues in the CDR3.

CDR3 loop: CASRSGTNSYEQYF. The DNA for the CDR3 is TGTGCCAGCAGGTCCGGGACAAATTCCTACGAGCAGTACTTC. This sequence joins TRBV6-5 and TRBJ2-7; D may be TRBD1 (6 bases). Germline assignment: CDR1 MNHEY and CDR2 SVGAGI. The CDR3 totals 14 residues. Trimming cost V 6 bases and J 1 base, with 13 bases left between them.

This chain joins TRBV29-1 and TRBJ1-5; 9 bases fit TRBD1. The CDR3 is made up of 14 amino acids. Germline-derived CDR1 and CDR2 are SQVTM and ANQGSEA. J lost 3 bases, V lost 7 bases, and 7 bases had no gene match. Here the CDR3 DNA reads TGCAGCGCTTTGACAGGGGGTGACAATCAGCCCCAGCATTTT. The encoded protein is CSALTGGDNQPQHF.

In this sample, this clone turned up once. The gene calls are TRBV25-1 and TRBJ1-4, with a weak D call TRBD1 (5 bases). The V and J ends lost 2 bases and 8 bases respectively, with 12 bases between them. The CDR3 totals 14 residues. Germline loops: CDR1 MGHDK, CDR2 SYGVNS. The CDR3 nucleotides are TGTGCCAGCAGTGAAATCGGGGGTCACGAAAAACTGTTTTTT. Amino acids: CASSEIGGHEKLFF.

The chain joins TRBV6-2 or TRBV6-3 to TRBJ2-2; TRBD2 is a possible D gene (6 bases). V was clipped by 2 bases and J by 8 bases, with 9 bases between them. This CDR3 is built from 13 residues. From germline, CDR1 is MNHEY and CDR2 SVGEGT. CDR3 sequence reads: CASSYRSGGELFF. CDR3 coding DNA: TGTGCCAGCAGTTACCGTAGCGGTGGGGAGCTGTTTTTT.

The CDR3 protein is CASSILGDGYTF. The CDR3, as DNA: TGTGCCAGCAGTATCCTAGGGGATGGCTACACCTTC. This chain uses TRBV2 with TRBJ1-2; possibly TRBD1 for D (5 bases). From germline, CDR1 is SNHLY and CDR2 FYNNEI. The CDR3 is made up of 12 amino acids. The V end was cut by 5 bases, the J end by 6 bases, with 10 bases between.

The V call is TRBV7-2, the J call TRBJ1-1; D is perhaps TRBD1 (6 bases). This CDR3 is built from 15 residues. The V end was cut by 4 bases, the J end by 6 bases, with 18 bases between. CDR1 SGHTA and CDR2 FQGNSA come from the germline V gene. CDR3 region: CASSSIQGRSAEAFF. The DNA for the CDR3 is TGTGCCAGCAGCTCCATACAGGGTAGAAGCGCTGAAGCTTTCTTT.

This chain links TRBV28 with TRBJ1-6, with D maybe TRBD1 (5 bases). V was trimmed by 7 bases and J by 3 bases, leaving 16 bases between them. Germline lookup yields CDR1 MDHEN and CDR2 SYDVKM. The CDR3 totals 16 residues. Here the CDR3 reads CASTRGGGNYNSPLHF. The CDR3 nucleotides are TGTGCCAGCACCCGAGGCGGGGGAAACTATAATTCACCCCTCCACTTT.

This chain links TRBV5-5 with TRBJ1-6, with a tentative D call TRBD1 (5 bases). Per germline, CDR1 SGHKS and CDR2 YYEKEE (reference sequence). V lost 2 bases, J lost 10 bases, and 13 bases lay in between. The CDR3 spans 14 residues. CDR3 region: CASSFGTVGSPLHF. The DNA of the CDR3 is TGTGCCAGCAGCTTTGGGACGGTGGGGTCACCCCTCCACTTT. Drawing the rest from reference TRBV5-5 and TRBJ1-6, the complete variable domain is DAGVTQSPTHLIKTRGQQVTLRCSPISGHKSVSWYQQVLGQGPQFIFQYYEKEERGRGNFPDRFSARQFPNYSSELNVNALLLGDSALYLCASSFGTVGSPLHFGNGTRLTVT.

This clone was recorded only once. This chain joins TRBV7-2 and TRBJ1-1; weak D call: TRBD1 (5 bases). From germline, CDR1 is SGHTA and CDR2 FQGNSA. The CDR3 spans 14 residues. V was shortened by 5 bases and J by 3 bases, with 13 bases between the two germline ends. CDR3 region: CASSPSWGDTEAFF. CDR3 coding DNA: TGTGCCAGCAGCCCTTCGTGGGGGGACACTGAAGCTTTCTTT.

This chain uses TRBV27 with TRBJ2-7; TRBD2 agrees at 10 bases. In germline, CDR1 is MNHEY, CDR2 SMNVEV (reference sequence). The V gene end was trimmed by 5 bases and the J gene end by 2 bases; junction bases not matched to a gene: 6. CDR3 length: 15 residues. The CDR3 reads CASSPQREGTYEQYF. CDR3 nucleotide sequence: TGTGCCAGCAGTCCCCAGCGGGAGGGGACCTACGAGCAGTACTTC.

The J gene is TRBJ1-4, the V gene TRBV2, with D perhaps TRBD1 (5 bases). Germline assignment: CDR1 SNHLY and CDR2 FYNNEI. The CDR3 has 12 residues. The V and J ends lost 8 bases and 6 bases respectively, with 10 bases between them. The CDR3 nucleotides read TGTGCCAGCGGTCAGGGACATGAAAAACTGTTTTTT. Its translation: CASGQGHEKLFF.

The chain links TRBV7-9 to TRBJ2-7, with TRBD1 matching 10 bases. The CDR3 is 15 residues long. The germline V gene encodes CDR1 SEHNR and CDR2 FQNEAQ (reference sequence). Trimming cost V 5 bases and J 3 bases; bases outside gene matches: 7. The chain's CDR3 is CASSIVRDRGYEQYF. CDR3 DNA sequence: TGTGCCAGCAGCATCGTCAGGGACAGGGGCTACGAGCAGTACTTC.

The chain uses TRBV9 and TRBJ2-2, with 11 bases lining up with TRBD1. The J segment lost 5 bases and the V segment lost 4 bases, leaving 7 bases of the junction unmatched. There are 16 residues in the CDR3. The germline CDR1 and CDR2 sequences are SGDLS and YYNGEE. CDR3 sequence: CASSPRTGGDTGELFF. CDR3 coding DNA: TGTGCCAGCAGCCCACGGACAGGGGGCGATACCGGGGAGCTGTTTTTT.

The chain uses TRBV29-1 and TRBJ1-2, with D possibly matching TRBD1 (5 bases). This CDR3 contains 12 residues. Trimming took off 0 bases at V and 4 bases at J, with 6 bases between the two ends. From germline, CDR1 is SQVTM and CDR2 ANQGSEA. CDR3 nucleotide sequence: TGCAGCGTTGAAGAGGGGACCTATGGCTACACCTTC. This translates into CSVEEGTYGYTF.

The V and J genes are TRBV7-3 and TRBJ1-5; 11 bases are shared with TRBD1. The V gene's germline CDR1 is SGHTA and CDR2 FQGTGA. V shed 3 bases, J shed 6 bases, and the junction held 1 base outside the gene matches. The CDR3 loop spans 14 amino acids. The CDR3 loop reads CASSLDRGLQPQHF. In DNA, the CDR3 is TGTGCCAGCAGCTTGGACAGGGGGCTTCAGCCCCAGCATTTT.

The chain is built from TRBV28 and TRBJ1-2; tentative D call: TRBD1 (6 bases). The CDR3 runs 14 residues. Germline CDR1 MDHEN, CDR2 SYDVKM. Between the trimmed V and J ends, which lost 3 bases and 4 bases, there was a span of 12 bases. CDR3 nucleotide sequence: TGTGCCAGCAGTTTGAGGGACATCCTCTATGGCTACACCTTC. Amino acids: CASSLRDILYGYTF.

The chain couples TRBV2 to TRBJ1-4, with D unresolved. CDR1 and CDR2 (germline): SNHLY, FYNNEI. This CDR3 is 13 amino acids long. Trimming pared 7 bases from V and 5 bases from J, leaving 11 bases between. The CDR3: CASTKEMNEKLFF. The CDR3 nucleotides are TGTGCCAGCACGAAGGAGATGAATGAAAAACTGTTTTTT.

The rearrangement joins TRBV2 to TRBJ1-5, with D perhaps TRBD1 (6 bases). The CDR3 length is 17 residues. CDR1 and CDR2 (germline): SNHLY, FYNNEI. Trimming removed 3 bases at V and 6 bases at J, with 21 bases between. The CDR3, as DNA: TGTGCCAGCAGTGAGGGGTATGAGGGGGTTACGGTTCAGCCCCAGCATTTT. Its protein product is CASSEGYEGVTVQPQHF.

The chain combines TRBV28 with TRBJ1-5, with D perhaps matching TRBD1 (6 bases). Trimming took 2 bases from V and 2 from J, leaving 13 bases between them. CDR1 and CDR2 from the germline V gene are MDHEN and SYDVKM. The CDR3 has 16 residues. The CDR3 nucleotides are TGTGCCAGCAGTTTACCAGGGGAAGCGGGCAATCAGCCCCAGCATTTT. Encoded protein: CASSLPGEAGNQPQHF.

The rearrangement uses TRBV5-6 and TRBJ2-7; no reliable D call. Trimming removed 0 bases at V and 2 bases at J, with 9 bases between. The CDR3 has 14 residues. The germline gives CDR1 SGHDT, CDR2 YYEEEE. In DNA, the CDR3 is TGTGCCAGCAGCTTGGACGGGCGCCCCTACGAGCAGTACTTC. As protein: CASSLDGRPYEQYF.

The chain links TRBV9 to TRBJ2-1, with 12 bases fitting TRBD2. CDR3 length equals 17 residues. V was pared by 2 bases and J by 5 bases, with 8 bases of the junction left unmatched. The V gene's germline CDR1 is SGDLS and CDR2 YYNGEE. The CDR3 DNA is TGTGCCAGCAGCGTTGAGACTAGCGGGAGAGTAAACAATGAGCAGTTCTTC. Translation gives CASSVETSGRVNNEQFF.